This passage covers 6 T cell receptor beta chains from one sample sequenced in a study of blood T cell repertoires in COVID-19. TCRdb's copy holds only in-frame clones and misses some; the assay was immunoSEQ multiplex PCR. The table shows hundreds of thousands of clones, with under 90% occurring only once. Material: PBMCs or T cells enriched from blood (not recorded which). The receptors come from a woman between 50 and 59 years old who had been exposed to COVID-19.

The chain has TRBV12-3 or TRBV12-4 and TRBJ1-5; 9 nucleotides align to TRBD1. The CDR3 covers 13 residues. V gave up 5 bases and J gave up 5 bases; unmatched junction bases: 1. The CDR3 region has the DNA TGTGCCAGCAGTGGGGACAGGGATCAGCCCCAGCATTTT. It encodes CASSGDRDQPQHF.

This clone has just one count. V is TRBV7-2 and J is TRBJ2-7; possible D gene TRBD2, 5 bases. V lost 5 bases and J 0 bases, leaving 17 bases between the germline ends. The CDR3 is 16 residues long. CDR1 is SGHTA, CDR2 FQGNSA, per germline. This chain's CDR3 is CASSTAVEESSYEQYF. Written as DNA, the CDR3 is TGTGCCAGCAGCACAGCGGTGGAGGAGAGCTCCTACGAGCAGTACTTC.

The chain employs TRBV5-1 and TRBJ2-3; D remains ambiguous. The germline gives CDR1 SGHRS, CDR2 YFSETQ. The V and J ends lost 5 bases and 0 bases respectively, with 4 bases between them. This CDR3 spans 12 amino acids. Written as DNA, the CDR3 is TGCGCCAGCAGGGAGAGCACAGATACGCAGTATTTT. Encoded protein: CASRESTDTQYF.

CDR3: CASSQKARLGNTIYF. CDR3 in DNA: TGTGCCAGCAGCCAAAAGGCCAGACTGGGAAACACCATATATTTT. The chain has TRBV3-1 (or the pseudogene TRBV3-2) and TRBJ1-3; D is unclear. Trimming cost V 2 bases and J 4 bases, with 12 bases left between them. The CDR3 length is 15 residues. Germline V gene data show CDR1 as LGHDT and CDR2 as YNNKEL (reference sequence).

The rearrangement links TRBV19 to TRBJ1-1; 7 nucleotides align to TRBD1. The CDR3 covers 13 residues. With V trimmed by 6 bases and J by 1 base, 2 bases remained unmatched. From germline, CDR1 is LNHDA and CDR2 SQIVND (reference sequence). CDR3 loop: CASRRTGNTEAFF. In nucleotides, the CDR3 is TGTGCCAGTAGGCGGACAGGGAACACTGAAGCTTTCTTT.

The V and J genes are TRBV19 and TRBJ2-2, with 8 bases identical to TRBD1. The germline CDR1 and CDR2 sequences are LNHDA and SQIVND (reference sequence). Trimming removed 6 bases from V and 2 bases from J; junction bases left unmatched: 8. The CDR3 totals 16 residues. This chain's CDR3 is CASRVTGGRNTGELFF. The CDR3 DNA reads TGTGCCAGTAGGGTTACAGGGGGGCGAAACACCGGGGAGCTGTTTTTT.